These T cell receptor beta chains were read from a single sample in a study of technical replicates of blood from a few donors. TCRdb keeps only in-frame clones here, not all; method: immunoSEQ multiplex PCR. This table holds 68,000 or so clones, about 97% found once. The sequenced material came from T cells isolated from PBMCs. The receptors were sampled from a human donor in good health. Both conserved end residues are part of each CDR3. The D gene is left open where the match is weak. Expanded clones get a size class; other rows say once, few or many, or leave the size out.

abundance: -
j_gene: TRBJ2-2
v_gene: TRBV5-1
d_gene: -
CDR3aa: CASTSGTSLRGELFF
CDR3nt: TGCGCCAGCACCTCCGGGACATCCCTCAGGGGGGAGCTGTTTTTT

abundance: -
j_gene: TRBJ2-7
v_gene: TRBV10-3
d_gene: TRBD1
CDR3aa: CAISESGQGDYEQYF
CDR3nt: TGTGCCATCAGTGAGTCCGGACAGGGGGACTACGAGCAGTACTTC

abundance: -
j_gene: TRBJ1-1
v_gene: TRBV7-9
d_gene: -
CDR3aa: CASSLREGTEAFF
CDR3nt: TGTGCCAGCAGCTTAAGAGAGGGCACTGAAGCTTTCTTT

abundance: -
j_gene: TRBJ1-5
v_gene: TRBV5-6
d_gene: TRBD1
CDR3aa: CASSTRQGTRQPQHF
CDR3nt: TGTGCCAGCAGCACCCGACAGGGCACGAGACAGCCCCAGCATTTT

abundance: -
j_gene: TRBJ2-3
v_gene: TRBV27
d_gene: -
CDR3aa: CASSLGRVNTDTQYF
CDR3nt: TGTGCCAGCAGTTTAGGCAGGGTCAACACAGATACGCAGTATTTT

abundance: -
j_gene: TRBJ1-5
v_gene: TRBV28
d_gene: -
CDR3aa: CASRPDRNQPQHF
CDR3nt: TGTGCCAGCAGACCCGACAGAAATCAGCCCCAGCATTTT

abundance: once
j_gene: TRBJ2-2
v_gene: TRBV6-5
d_gene: -
CDR3aa: CASSPTGPGELFF
CDR3nt: TGTGCCAGCAGTCCTACAGGGCCCGGGGAGCTGTTTTTT

abundance: -
j_gene: TRBJ1-5
v_gene: TRBV6-5
d_gene: -
CDR3aa: CASSVLQQGWPQHF
CDR3nt: TGTGCCAGCAGTGTACTACAACAGGGCTGGCCCCAGCATTTT

abundance: -
j_gene: TRBJ2-1
v_gene: TRBV7-9
d_gene: -
CDR3aa: CASSLDFDNEQFF
CDR3nt: TGTGCCAGCAGCTTGGACTTTGACAATGAGCAGTTCTTC

abundance: -
j_gene: TRBJ2-7
v_gene: TRBV11-2
d_gene: -
CDR3aa: CASSLDPSYEQYF
CDR3nt: TGTGCCAGCAGCTTAGATCCCAGCTACGAGCAGTACTTC

abundance: -
j_gene: TRBJ1-5
v_gene: TRBV19
d_gene: TRBD1
CDR3aa: CASSLQTGHQPQHF
CDR3nt: TGTGCCAGTAGTCTCCAGACAGGGCACCAGCCCCAGCATTTT

abundance: few
j_gene: TRBJ2-7
v_gene: TRBV4-2
d_gene: TRBD2
CDR3aa: CASSQVLSRLAAEQYF
CDR3nt: TGTGCCAGCAGCCAAGTTCTGTCTCGGCTAGCGGCCGAGCAGTACTTC

abundance: once
j_gene: TRBJ1-3
v_gene: TRBV10-1
d_gene: TRBD1
CDR3aa: CASSDQGVTGNTIYF
CDR3nt: TGCGCCAGCAGTGATCAGGGGGTAACTGGAAACACCATATATTTT

abundance: -
j_gene: TRBJ2-2
v_gene: TRBV29-1
d_gene: -
CDR3aa: CSVYEGATGELFF
CDR3nt: TGCAGCGTTTATGAGGGTGCAACCGGGGAGCTGTTTTTT

abundance: -
j_gene: TRBJ2-1
v_gene: TRBV4-2
d_gene: TRBD2
CDR3aa: CASSQEGASGYNEQFF
CDR3nt: TGTGCCAGCAGCCAAGAAGGTGCTAGCGGGTACAATGAGCAGTTCTTC

abundance: -
j_gene: TRBJ2-7
v_gene: TRBV15
d_gene: TRBD2
CDR3aa: CATSRVTLAGAFYEQYF
CDR3nt: TGTGCCACCAGCAGGGTCACTCTAGCGGGGGCTTTCTACGAGCAGTACTTC

abundance: -
j_gene: TRBJ2-2
v_gene: TRBV7-8
d_gene: -
CDR3aa: CASSHSEQGPNTGELFF
CDR3nt: TGTGCCAGCAGCCACAGTGAGCAGGGCCCTAACACCGGGGAGCTGTTTTTT

abundance: once
j_gene: TRBJ2-5
v_gene: TRBV10-3
d_gene: TRBD1
CDR3aa: CAISEEGGGLQETQYF
CDR3nt: TGTGCCATCAGTGAGGAAGGGGGCGGTCTCCAAGAGACCCAGTACTTC

abundance: -
j_gene: TRBJ2-3
v_gene: TRBV27
d_gene: -
CDR3aa: CASSFLFTQYF
CDR3nt: TGTGCCAGCAGTTTCTTATTTACGCAGTATTTT

abundance: -
j_gene: TRBJ1-2
v_gene: TRBV6-6
d_gene: -
CDR3aa: CASSYKGAVLHGYTF
CDR3nt: TGTGCCAGCAGTTATAAAGGGGCAGTTCTACACGGCTACACCTTC

abundance: -
j_gene: TRBJ2-7
v_gene: TRBV2
d_gene: TRBD2
CDR3aa: CASRLGRELNYEQYF
CDR3nt: TGTGCCAGCAGGTTGGGGCGGGAGTTGAACTACGAGCAGTACTTC

abundance: -
j_gene: TRBJ2-7
v_gene: TRBV11-2
d_gene: -
CDR3aa: CASSVLGGPSYEQYF
CDR3nt: TGTGCCAGCAGCGTACTGGGGGGGCCCTCCTACGAGCAGTACTTC

abundance: -
j_gene: TRBJ1-1
v_gene: TRBV5-6
d_gene: -
CDR3aa: CASSLYLNTEAFF
CDR3nt: TGTGCCAGCAGCTTGTATTTGAACACTGAAGCTTTCTTT

abundance: -
j_gene: TRBJ1-2
v_gene: TRBV9
d_gene: TRBD1
CDR3aa: CASSGATPGQGHGYTF
CDR3nt: TGTGCCAGCAGCGGGGCGACTCCGGGACAGGGGCATGGCTACACCTTC

abundance: -
j_gene: TRBJ2-7
v_gene: TRBV2
d_gene: TRBD1
CDR3aa: CASRRQGADGTYEQYF
CDR3nt: TGTGCCAGCAGACGACAGGGGGCGGATGGGACCTACGAGCAGTACTTC

abundance: -
j_gene: TRBJ1-4
v_gene: TRBV5-4
d_gene: -
CDR3aa: CASSFRGRVNEKLFF
CDR3nt: TGTGCCAGCAGCTTTAGGGGAAGGGTTAATGAAAAACTGTTTTTT

abundance: -
j_gene: TRBJ1-1
v_gene: TRBV19
d_gene: -
CDR3aa: CASSTSVNTEAFF
CDR3nt: TGTGCCAGTAGTACCTCGGTTAATACTGAAGCTTTCTTT

abundance: few
j_gene: TRBJ1-3
v_gene: TRBV9
d_gene: -
CDR3aa: CASSRDTTIYF
CDR3nt: TGTGCCAGCAGTAGAGACACCACCATATATTTT

abundance: -
j_gene: TRBJ2-3
v_gene: TRBV27
d_gene: TRBD2
CDR3aa: CASSPQAGVSADTQYF
CDR3nt: TGTGCCAGCAGTCCCCAAGCGGGAGTTTCGGCAGATACGCAGTATTTT

abundance: once
j_gene: TRBJ2-1
v_gene: TRBV30
d_gene: TRBD2
CDR3aa: CAWSARGRSNEQFF
CDR3nt: TGTGCCTGGAGTGCCCGCGGGAGGAGCAATGAGCAGTTCTTC

abundance: -
j_gene: TRBJ1-1
v_gene: TRBV2
d_gene: TRBD1
CDR3aa: CASSEWDRALMNTEAFF
CDR3nt: TGTGCCAGCAGTGAATGGGACAGGGCGTTAATGAACACTGAAGCTTTCTTT